This T cell receptor (beta chain) was captured in a study of cytomegalovirus exposure and HLA in healthy donors. Study in general: Of roughly 400 genotyped donors, roughly 81% clustered with self-reported Caucasian donors.

Primers included in the PCR were 60 Vbeta and 13 Jbeta primers. Here immunoSEQ multiplex PCR was the method, and the copy in TCRdb shows in-frame clones only, minus some. In the table there are about 60,000 clones, 70% to 85% of which are singletons. The CDR3 contains 12 residues. Looked up from germline, CDR1 is SGHTA and CDR2 is FQGNSA. V lost 4 bases to trimming and J lost 7 bases, with 8 bases between them. This chain connects TRBV7-2 to TRBJ1-5; no clear D gene. This receptor was obtained from a young man in good health and CMV-seronegative. Sequenced material: PBMCs. CDR3 in DNA: TGTGCCAGCAGCTCCCTAGGACAGCCCCAGCATTTT. This codes for CASSSLGQPQHF.